The rows below give T cell receptor beta chains drawn from one sample of a study of blood T cell repertoires in COVID-19. Measured with immunoSEQ multiplex PCR; TCRdb has only the in-frame clones, and not every one. The data contain tens of thousands of clones, around 81% of them singletons. Input material: peripheral blood. These receptors all stem from a man aged 45-65 years with active COVID-19. The CDR3 runs from the conserved cysteine through the conserved F or W. The D gene is left open where the match is weak. The size field is filled for only some rows; it gives once, few, many or a size class.

CDR3 | DNA | V | size | J | D
CAWSEGGNTEAFF | TGTGCCTGGAGTGAAGGGGGGAACACTGAAGCTTTCTTT | TRBV30 | . | TRBJ1-1 | .
CASSNGVYGYTF | TGTGCCAGTAGTAATGGAGTTTATGGCTACACCTTC | TRBV19 | . | TRBJ1-2 | .
CASSRGAGGEPQHF | TGTGCCAGCAGCCGCGGGGCGGGGGGGGAGCCCCAGCATTTT | TRBV4-2 | . | TRBJ1-5 | .
CAVWPGQAMTGELFF | TGTGCCGTCTGGCCGGGACAGGCAATGACCGGGGAGCTGTTTTTT | TRBV10-3 | few | TRBJ2-2 | TRBD1
CATNGAGGTEAFF | TGTGCCACCAACGGCGCGGGTGGGACTGAAGCTTTCTTT | TRBV28 | . | TRBJ1-1 | .
CASSLESGSNTGELFF | TGTGCCAGCAGCTTAGAATCGGGGTCGAACACCGGGGAGCTGTTTTTT | TRBV11-3 | . | TRBJ2-2 | .
CASRREPQPQHF | TGTGCCAGCAGGCGGGAACCCCAGCCCCAGCATTTT | TRBV2 | few | TRBJ1-5 | .
CASSPFSHEQYF | TGTGCCAGCAGCCCCTTCTCTCACGAGCAGTACTTC | TRBV7-9 | . | TRBJ2-7 | .
CASSPGGGAHGYTF | TGTGCCAGCAGCCCTGGTGGGGGGGCCCATGGCTACACCTTC | TRBV11-2 | few | TRBJ1-2 | .
CASSPTGVYNEQFF | TGCGCCAGCAGCCCGACAGGGGTCTACAATGAGCAGTTCTTC | TRBV5-1 | . | TRBJ2-1 | TRBD1
CASSRSPGTLSYEQYF | TGTGCCAGCAGTCGTAGCCCCGGGACTCTGTCCTACGAGCAGTACTTC | TRBV5-4 | . | TRBJ2-7 | .
CAANPGQGNSPLHF | TGTGCCGCCAACCCCGGACAGGGAAATTCACCCCTCCACTTT | TRBV10-3 | once | TRBJ1-6 | TRBD1
CASSEGQGGEKLFF | TGTGCCAGCAGCGAGGGACAGGGGGGAGAAAAACTGTTTTTT | TRBV7-9 | . | TRBJ1-4 | TRBD1
CASSLRNLGEETQYF | TGCGCCAGCAGTCTTAGAAACCTGGGAGAAGAGACCCAGTACTTC | TRBV4-3 | . | TRBJ2-5 | .
CATQADLSTDTQYF | TGTGCCACTCAAGCGGACCTCAGCACAGATACGCAGTATTTT | TRBV24-1 | . | TRBJ2-3 | .
CASSLDSTYEQYF | TGTGCCAGCAGCTTAGATTCCACCTACGAGCAGTACTTC | TRBV11-2 | . | TRBJ2-7 | .
CASSLTGGAGDGYTF | TGTGCCAGCAGCTTAACAGGGGGCGCGGGGGATGGCTACACCTTC | TRBV7-2 | . | TRBJ1-2 | TRBD1
CAWNAGQGASEQFF | TGTGCCTGGAACGCGGGACAGGGGGCGAGTGAGCAGTTCTTC | TRBV30 | . | TRBJ2-1 | TRBD1
CASSESGKSIYNSPLHF | TGTGCCAGCAGTGAATCAGGAAAATCGATCTATAATTCACCCCTCCACTTT | TRBV25-1 | . | TRBJ1-6 | .
CASFQTGVRNTEAFF | TGTGCCAGCTTCCAAACGGGGGTCAGGAACACTGAAGCTTTCTTT | TRBV6-6 | . | TRBJ1-1 | .
CASSLKAGQETQYF | TGTGCCAGCAGTTTGAAAGCGGGCCAAGAGACCCAGTACTTC | TRBV28 | once | TRBJ2-5 | .
CASNRQQDTGELFF | TGTGCCAGCAACAGACAACAGGACACCGGGGAGCTGTTTTTT | TRBV6-5 | . | TRBJ2-2 | .
CASSPDSLNTEAFF | TGTGCCAGCAGTCCCGACAGCCTTAACACTGAAGCTTTCTTT | TRBV7-8 | . | TRBJ1-1 | .
CASSLRGLAYEQYF | TGTGCCAGCAGCCTTAGGGGACTAGCCTACGAGCAGTACTTC | TRBV7-9 | once | TRBJ2-7 | TRBD2
CASSLGGTGSEKLFF | TGTGCCAGCAGCTTGGGAGGGACAGGGAGTGAAAAACTGTTTTTT | TRBV5-4 | . | TRBJ1-4 | TRBD1
CASRHRTEYEQYF | TGTGCCAGCAGACATCGGACAGAGTACGAGCAGTACTTC | TRBV28 | . | TRBJ2-7 | .
CASRGQGTANQPQHF | TGTGCCAGCAGGGGACAGGGAACGGCCAATCAGCCCCAGCATTTT | TRBV5-8 | . | TRBJ1-5 | TRBD1
CASSQNPGLTKNIQYF | TGTGCCAGCAGCCAAAACCCGGGACTCACCAAAAACATTCAGTACTTC | TRBV3-1/TRBV3-2 | . | TRBJ2-4 | .
CASSLVRAQTQYF | TGTGCCAGCAGCTTAGTCCGAGCGCAGACCCAGTACTTC | TRBV7-6 | . | TRBJ2-5 | .
CASSVERSSYNEQFF | TGTGCCAGCAGTGTTGAGAGAAGCTCCTACAATGAGCAGTTCTTC | TRBV2 | . | TRBJ2-1 | .
CASSLSPRGMNTEAFF | TGTGCCAGCAGCTTAAGTCCCAGGGGAATGAACACTGAAGCTTTCTTT | TRBV7-3 | . | TRBJ1-1 | .
CSWQEAYEQYF | TGCAGTTGGCAGGAAGCCTACGAGCAGTACTTC | TRBV20-1 | . | TRBJ2-7 | .
CASSLQAGSADF | TGTGCCAGCAGCTTACAGGCAGGCTCTGCAGATTTT | TRBV11-1 | . | TRBJ2-3 | .
CSVKRSSGRAAYYNEQFF | TGCAGCGTTAAAAGGTCTAGCGGGAGGGCGGCTTACTACAATGAGCAGTTCTTC | TRBV29-1 | once | TRBJ2-1 | TRBD2
CASSSWTGLTRGTEAFF | TGTGCCAGCAGCAGTTGGACAGGGCTAACCAGGGGCACTGAAGCTTTCTTT | TRBV5-4 | . | TRBJ1-1 | TRBD1
CASSLIAGESSSTDTQYF | TGTGCCAGCAGCTTAATAGCGGGGGAGAGCTCTAGCACAGATACGCAGTATTTT | TRBV7-9 | few | TRBJ2-3 | TRBD2
CASSIVLAGALDEQYF | TGTGCCAGTAGTATAGTTCTAGCGGGAGCTTTAGACGAGCAGTACTTC | TRBV19 | few | TRBJ2-7 | TRBD2
CASSLLATSVNEQFF | TGTGCCAGCAGCTTGTTGGCGACTAGCGTCAATGAGCAGTTCTTC | TRBV5-4 | . | TRBJ2-1 | TRBD2
CASSHLGSLPGETQYF | TGTGCCAGCAGCCATCTCGGGAGCCTCCCGGGGGAGACCCAGTACTTC | TRBV14 | . | TRBJ2-5 | .
CASSFGQVSGNTIYF | TGTGCCAGCAGCTTTGGACAGGTCTCTGGAAACACCATATATTTT | TRBV14 | . | TRBJ1-3 | TRBD1
CASSSSGADSYEQYF | TGTGCCAGCAGCAGTAGCGGGGCCGACTCCTACGAGCAGTACTTC | TRBV21-1 | . | TRBJ2-7 | .
CASTIGRRTEAFF | TGTGCCAGTACGATCGGCAGGAGGACTGAAGCTTTCTTT | TRBV19 | . | TRBJ1-1 | .
CASSLDRPNTGELFF | TGTGCCAGCAGCTTAGACAGACCGAACACCGGGGAGCTGTTTTTT | TRBV7-2 | . | TRBJ2-2 | .
CASRLGQSQPQHF | TGTGCCAGTAGGCTCGGACAGTCTCAGCCCCAGCATTTT | TRBV19 | . | TRBJ1-5 | .
CSGTTSGGDFNEQFF | TGCAGCGGCACGACTAGCGGGGGGGATTTCAATGAGCAGTTCTTC | TRBV29-1 | . | TRBJ2-1 | TRBD2
CASNSGGNLGNTIYF | TGTGCCAGCAATTCAGGGGGGAATTTAGGAAACACCATATATTTT | TRBV6-5 | . | TRBJ1-3 | TRBD1
CASSLEEVSYNEQFF | TGCGCCAGCAGCTTGGAGGAGGTGTCCTACAATGAGCAGTTCTTC | TRBV5-1 | . | TRBJ2-1 | .
CASSESRGSETQYF | TGTGCCAGCAGCGAGTCTAGGGGTTCAGAGACCCAGTACTTC | TRBV7-2 | . | TRBJ2-5 | .
CASSQGQGVPNYGYTF | TGTGCCAGCAGCCAGGGACAGGGAGTACCTAACTATGGCTACACCTTC | TRBV11-2 | . | TRBJ1-2 | TRBD1
CATSDLSAPPRGYTF | TGTGCCACCAGTGACCTATCCGCGCCGCCGCGGGGCTACACCTTC | TRBV24-1 | . | TRBJ1-2 | .
CASSLVQGAGEQFF | TGCGCCAGCAGCTTGGTACAGGGGGCTGGTGAGCAGTTCTTC | TRBV5-1 | . | TRBJ2-1 | TRBD1
CASSSRDYNEQFF | TGTGCCAGCAGTTCCCGGGACTACAATGAGCAGTTCTTC | TRBV27 | . | TRBJ2-1 | .
CASSLTANYEQYF | TGTGCCAGCAGTCTGACAGCGAACTACGAGCAGTACTTC | TRBV6-6 | . | TRBJ2-7 | .
CASSTTGAGTDTQYF | TGTGCCAGCAGCACGACAGGCGCGGGCACAGATACGCAGTATTTT | TRBV7-2 | many | TRBJ2-3 | .